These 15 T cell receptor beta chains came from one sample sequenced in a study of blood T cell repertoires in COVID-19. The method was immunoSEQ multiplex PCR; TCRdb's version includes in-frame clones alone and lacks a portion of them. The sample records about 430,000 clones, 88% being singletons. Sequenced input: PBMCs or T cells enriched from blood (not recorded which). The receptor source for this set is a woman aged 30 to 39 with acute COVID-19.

DNA of the CDR3: TGTGCCAGCAGCCGTGACAGTAACACTGAAGCTTTCTTT. Its protein is CASSRDSNTEAFF. The chain carries TRBV6-6 and TRBJ1-1, with D tentatively TRBD1 (5 bases). Trimming cost V 6 bases and J 2 bases, with 10 bases left between them. Germline loops: CDR1 MNHNY, CDR2 SVGAGI (reference sequence). This CDR3 has 13 amino acids.

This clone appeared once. The CDR3 DNA is TGTGCCAGCAGCCCCCACTCAGGGTTGGCTGAAGCTTTCTTT. This gives the protein CASSPHSGLAEAFF. V gene TRBV14 combines with J gene TRBJ1-1, with D possibly matching TRBD1 (5 bases). In germline, CDR1 is SGHDN, CDR2 FVKESK. Trimming removed 4 bases from V and 6 bases from J, with 15 bases in between. The CDR3 has 14 residues.

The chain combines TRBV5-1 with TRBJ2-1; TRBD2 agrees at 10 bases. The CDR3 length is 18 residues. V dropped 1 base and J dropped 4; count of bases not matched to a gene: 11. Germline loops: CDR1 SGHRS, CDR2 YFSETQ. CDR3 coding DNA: TGCGCCAGCAGCTTGTCTAGCGGGGGCTTGGGGCGGTACAATGAGCAGTTCTTC. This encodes CASSLSSGGLGRYNEQFF.

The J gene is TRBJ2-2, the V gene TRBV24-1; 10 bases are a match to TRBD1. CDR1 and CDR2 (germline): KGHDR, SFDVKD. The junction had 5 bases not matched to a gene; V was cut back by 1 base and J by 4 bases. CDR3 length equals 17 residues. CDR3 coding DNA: TGTGCCACCAGTGATTTTAGGGACAGGGGACTCACCGGGGAGCTGTTTTTT. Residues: CATSDFRDRGLTGELFF.

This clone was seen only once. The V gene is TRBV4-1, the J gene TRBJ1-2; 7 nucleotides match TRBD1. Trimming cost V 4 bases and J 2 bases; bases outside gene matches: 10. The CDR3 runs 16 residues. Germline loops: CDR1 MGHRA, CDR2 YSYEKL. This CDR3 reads CASSPRQGASNYGYTF. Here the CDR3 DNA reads TGCGCCAGCAGCCCCCGACAGGGCGCCTCGAACTATGGCTACACCTTC.

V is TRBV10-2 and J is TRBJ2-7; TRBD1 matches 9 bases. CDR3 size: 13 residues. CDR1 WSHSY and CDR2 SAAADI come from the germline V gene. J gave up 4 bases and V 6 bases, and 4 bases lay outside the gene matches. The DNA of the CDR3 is TGCGCCAGCAGGGGGACAGGGTTGTACGAGCAGTACTTC. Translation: CASRGTGLYEQYF.

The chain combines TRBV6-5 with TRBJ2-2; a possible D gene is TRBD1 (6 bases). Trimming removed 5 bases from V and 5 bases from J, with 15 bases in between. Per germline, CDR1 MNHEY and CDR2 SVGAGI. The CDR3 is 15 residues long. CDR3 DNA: TGTGCCAGCAGTAGGGAATTCAGGGGAACCGGGGAGCTGTTTTTT. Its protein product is CASSREFRGTGELFF.

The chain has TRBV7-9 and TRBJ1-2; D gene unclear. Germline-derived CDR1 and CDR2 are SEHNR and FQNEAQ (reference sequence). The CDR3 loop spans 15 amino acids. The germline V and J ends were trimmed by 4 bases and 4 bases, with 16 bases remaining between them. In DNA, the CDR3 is TGTGCCAGCAGCTCCGCCGATGGTATCAGCTATGGCTACACCTTC. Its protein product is CASSSADGISYGYTF.

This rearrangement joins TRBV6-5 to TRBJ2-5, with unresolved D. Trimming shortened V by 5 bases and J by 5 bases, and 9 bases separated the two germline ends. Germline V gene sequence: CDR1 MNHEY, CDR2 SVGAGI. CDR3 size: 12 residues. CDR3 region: CASSPNRETQYF. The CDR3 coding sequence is TGTGCCAGCAGTCCAAATCGGGAGACCCAGTACTTC.

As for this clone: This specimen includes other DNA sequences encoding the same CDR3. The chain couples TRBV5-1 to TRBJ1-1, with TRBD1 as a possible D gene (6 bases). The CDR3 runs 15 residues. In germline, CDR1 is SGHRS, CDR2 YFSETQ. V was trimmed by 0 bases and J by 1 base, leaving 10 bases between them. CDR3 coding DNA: TGCGCCAGCAGCTTGGGCGGGGGCACGAACACTGAAGCTTTCTTT. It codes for CASSLGGGTNTEAFF.

For the CDR3, the DNA is TGCAGCGTCCGACTAGCGGGGGATGGTGAGCAGTTCTTC. It translates to CSVRLAGDGEQFF. The chain carries TRBV29-1 and TRBJ2-1; 12 bases align to TRBD2. The V and J ends lost 6 bases and 9 bases, in that order; junction bases with no gene match: 6. From germline, CDR1 is SQVTM and CDR2 ANQGSEA. This CDR3 comprises 13 residues.

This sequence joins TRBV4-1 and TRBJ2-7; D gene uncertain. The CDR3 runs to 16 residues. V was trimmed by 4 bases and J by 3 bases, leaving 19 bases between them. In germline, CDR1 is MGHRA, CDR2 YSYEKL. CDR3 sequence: CASSLSTNLGYYEQYF. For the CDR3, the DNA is TGCGCCAGCAGCCTCTCTACGAACCTGGGCTACTACGAGCAGTACTTC.

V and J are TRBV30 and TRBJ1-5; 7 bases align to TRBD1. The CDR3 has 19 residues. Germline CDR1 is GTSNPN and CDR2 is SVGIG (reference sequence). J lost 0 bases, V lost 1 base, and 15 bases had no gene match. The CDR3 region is CAWSGKGAGARNSNQPQHF. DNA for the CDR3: TGTGCCTGGAGTGGTAAGGGGGCAGGGGCCAGGAATAGCAATCAGCCCCAGCATTTT.

In DNA, the CDR3 is TGTGCCAGCAGCCCTTACAGTGAAGGCTACACCTTC. It yields the protein CASSPYSEGYTF. The V gene is TRBV9, the J gene TRBJ1-2; D remains unclear. This CDR3 is built from 12 residues. Germline V CDR1 and CDR2: SGDLS, YYNGEE. Trimming left V 4 bases short and J 8 bases short, with 12 bases between.

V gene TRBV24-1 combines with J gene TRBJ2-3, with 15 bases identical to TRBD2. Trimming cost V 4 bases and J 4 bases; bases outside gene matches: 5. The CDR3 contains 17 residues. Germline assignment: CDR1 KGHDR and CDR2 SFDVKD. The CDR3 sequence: CATSDWTSGGGSDTQYF. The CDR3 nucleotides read TGTGCCACCAGTGACTGGACTAGCGGGGGGGGGTCAGATACGCAGTATTTT.